This entry lists 8 T cell receptor beta chains sequenced from one sample in a study of neurological immune-mediated disorders. TCRdb itself ran the 5' RACE reads through MiXCR, one entry per CDR3 protein. The table records 48,000 or so distinct CDR3 sequences, about 9.4% of them present only once. Sequenced: PBMCs. These receptors came from a woman aged 40 to 50 with HTLV-1-associated myelopathy (HAM/TSP).

The sample holds a few counts of this clonotype. This sequence joins TRBV21-1 and TRBJ2-2; the D call in the table, TRBD1, was not verified against the DNA. TRBV21-1 is an annotated pseudogene. This CDR3 comprises 15 residues. The CDR3 region is CASSFNEGQTGELFF. For the CDR3, the DNA is TGTGCCAGCAGCTTTAATGAGGGGCAAACCGGGGAGCTGTTTTTT.

The CDR3 here is CASSPVGQAYEQYF. DNA of the CDR3: TGTGCCAGCTCACCCGTGGGGCAGGCCTACGAGCAGTACTTC. The genes are TRBV18 and TRBJ2-7, with a tentative D call TRBD1 (5 bases). CDR3 length equals 14 residues. CDR1 and CDR2 from the germline V gene are KGHSH and LQKENI. Trimming cost V 3 bases and J 2 bases, with 11 bases left between them.

This clonotype was detected many times. The CDR3 bases are TGTGCCAGCAGCTTAGTCAGCAATGAGCAGTTCTTC. Its protein is CASSLVSNEQFF. The V call is TRBV11-3, the J call TRBJ2-1; no definite D call. V lost 1 base and J 6 bases, leaving 4 bases between the germline ends. The CDR3 is made up of 12 amino acids. In germline, CDR1 is SGHNT, CDR2 YENEEA.

This clonotype was counted ten times or more. V gene TRBV4-2 combines with J gene TRBJ2-7, with 9 bases identical to TRBD2. This CDR3 has 15 amino acids. Germline CDR1 LGHNA, CDR2 YNFKEQ. Germline trimming cut 1 base from V and 9 bases from J; bases unmatched to any gene: 10. The CDR3 is CASSQASGGGATQYF. The CDR3 DNA is TGTGCCAGCAGCCAAGCTTCTGGCGGGGGGGCGACGCAGTACTTC.

This clonotype was picked up many times. The chain recombines TRBV7-9 with TRBJ2-1; 9 bases are shared with TRBD2. There are 16 residues in the CDR3. With 2 bases clipped from V and 3 bases from J, the junction kept 5 bases outside the gene matches. Germline CDR1 is SEHNR and CDR2 is FQNEAQ (reference sequence). CDR3 in amino acids: CASSLWLAGSYNEQFF. In nucleotides, the CDR3 is TGTGCCAGCAGCTTATGGCTAGCGGGGAGCTACAATGAGCAGTTCTTC.

The table lists this clonotype with many counts. The chain joins TRBV12-3 or TRBV12-4 to TRBJ1-1; D unresolved. This CDR3 has 12 amino acids. Between the trimmed V and J ends, which lost 3 bases and 5 bases, there was a span of 7 bases. DNA of the CDR3: TGTGCCAGCAGTTTCCGGGGAACTGAAGCTTTCTTT. This translates into CASSFRGTEAFF.

This clonotype was recorded at least ten times. The chain uses TRBV6-2 or TRBV6-3 and TRBJ2-5, with unresolved D. This CDR3 region has 16 residues. The V and J ends lost 2 bases and 1 base respectively, with 14 bases between them. CDR1 and CDR2 (germline): MNHEY, SVGEGT. In DNA form, the CDR3 reads TGTGCCAGCAGTTACGGGGTTTTAAGAAGCCAAGAGACCCAGTACTTC. As protein: CASSYGVLRSQETQYF.

As regards this clonotype: The CDR3 ends on some other residue instead of the conserved phenylalanine or tryptophan, so this is likely a read error. The chain couples TRBV5-1 to TRBJ2-7; TRBD1 or TRBD2 may be the D gene (5 bases each). This CDR3 has 13 amino acids. The germline CDR1 and CDR2 sequences are SGHRS and YFSETQ. CDR3 nucleotides: TGCGCCAACAGCTTGAGAGGGGACTACGAGCAGTACTTA. This translates into CANSLRGDYEQYL.